The 10 T cell receptor beta chains below all came from one sample that was sequenced in a study of shared clonotypes between healthy human individuals. CD45RO negativity and positive selection for CCR7 defined naive CD8 cells, a population that excluded terminally differentiated effector memory CD45RA+ cells. The table came from immunoSEQ multiplex PCR; TCRdb's copy has only in-frame clones and leaves some out. Here the sample spans about 680,000 clones, about 92% being singletons. Sequenced: naive CD8+ T cells sorted from blood. Receptors were obtained from a man in his thirties or forties in good health.

Only one count was recorded for this clone. CDR3 amino acids: CASSYRTGDSEAFF. The CDR3 DNA reads as TGTGCCAGCAGTTACCGGACAGGGGATTCTGAAGCTTTCTTT. The gene calls are TRBV6-5 and TRBJ1-1; 9 bases agree with TRBD1. Germline V gives CDR1 MNHEY, CDR2 SVGAGI. Trimming at V came to 2 bases and at J to 6 bases, leaving 4 bases not matched to a gene. The CDR3 sequence is 14 residues long.

The chain couples TRBV2 to TRBJ2-2; TRBD1 aligns across 8 bases. V lost 3 bases to trimming and J lost 6 bases; unmatched junction nucleotides: 6. The CDR3 is made up of 15 amino acids. Germline CDR1 and CDR2: SNHLY and FYNNEI. The CDR3 is CASSDRGLISGELFF. CDR3 coding DNA: TGTGCCAGCAGTGACAGGGGGCTTATATCCGGGGAGCTGTTTTTT.

The V call is TRBV29-1, the J call TRBJ1-1; weak D call: TRBD1 (5 bases). There are 11 residues in the CDR3. V was pared by 1 base and J by 6 bases, with 6 bases between. The germline CDR1 and CDR2 sequences are SQVTM and ANQGSEA. Here the CDR3 reads CSVEGGAEAFF. The CDR3 nucleotides read TGCAGCGTTGAAGGGGGGGCTGAAGCTTTCTTT.

This clone was recorded once. The chain employs TRBV19 and TRBJ2-5, with D possibly being TRBD1 or TRBD2 (5 bases each). The CDR3 runs 14 residues. Germline V gene data show CDR1 as LNHDA and CDR2 as SQIVND (reference sequence). Trimming pared 5 bases from V and 5 bases from J, leaving 15 bases between. The CDR3 reads CASSGEIGDETQYF. DNA of the CDR3: TGTGCCAGTAGTGGTGAGATAGGGGACGAGACCCAGTACTTC.

The rearrangement joins TRBV9 to TRBJ2-1, with 8 bases that match TRBD2. This CDR3 contains 12 residues. Germline V CDR1 and CDR2: SGDLS, YYNGEE. The V and J ends lost 8 bases and 5 bases, in that order; junction bases with no gene match: 3. The CDR3 nucleotides are TGTGCCAGTGGACTAGCCGACAATGAGCAGTTCTTC. Its translation is CASGLADNEQFF.

The CDR3 bases are TGCGCCACTGGTCACGGCAGCAACGAGCAGTACTTC. It is translated as CATGHGSNEQYF. The chain couples TRBV10-1 to TRBJ2-7; D not resolved. There are 12 residues in the CDR3. Germline lookup yields CDR1 WNHNN and CDR2 SYGVQD (reference sequence). Trimming stripped 10 bases from V and 5 bases from J, with 15 bases between.

The chain combines TRBV6-1 with TRBJ2-7; 13 bases line up with TRBD2. The CDR3 length is 15 residues. After removal of 6 bases from V and 7 bases from J, the junction contained 9 bases not matched to a gene. Germline CDR1 reads MNHNS; CDR2 reads SASEGT. CDR3 protein: CASREWTSGGGEQYF. The DNA for the CDR3 is TGTGCCAGCAGAGAATGGACTAGCGGGGGTGGAGAGCAGTACTTC.

This chain connects TRBV27 to TRBJ2-7; no firm D call. The CDR3 consists of 13 residues. Per the germline V gene, CDR1 is MNHEY and CDR2 is SMNVEV (reference sequence). The V and J ends lost 2 bases and 3 bases respectively, with 8 bases between them. The CDR3 DNA sequence: TGTGCCAGCAGTTTAGAACCACTCTACGAGCAGTACTTC. Encoded protein: CASSLEPLYEQYF.

The chain recombines TRBV4-1 with TRBJ2-3; the D gene is possibly TRBD2 (6 bases). V lost 2 bases and J lost 6, with 18 bases in between. CDR1 is MGHRA, CDR2 YSYEKL, per germline. The CDR3 has 16 amino acids. CDR3 DNA: TGCGCCAGCAGCCAACCCGCCCGGGACTCCCATGATACGCAGTATTTT. As protein: CASSQPARDSHDTQYF.

V and J are TRBV11-2 and TRBJ2-7; D may match TRBD1 or TRBD2 (6 bases each). The CDR3 loop spans 18 amino acids. Germline CDR1 SGHAT, CDR2 FQNNGV. V was clipped by 2 bases and J by 3 bases, with 23 bases between them. The chain's CDR3 is CASSLHLWGAKKHYEQYF. The CDR3 DNA sequence: TGTGCCAGCAGCTTACATCTCTGGGGGGCGAAGAAACACTACGAGCAGTACTTC.